The clone carrying this T cell receptor beta chain was counted a single time. This sample is part of a study of blood T cell repertoires in COVID-19. CDR3 size: 16 residues. From germline, CDR1 is KGHSH and CDR2 LQKENI. V dropped 3 bases and J dropped 1; count of bases not matched to a gene: 5. Method: immunoSEQ multiplex PCR; TCRdb's copy keeps in-frame clones and lacks some. The top ten clones hold 12% of a sample with around 130,000 clones, under 85% of them seen once. This sequence joins TRBV18 and TRBJ2-1; 8 bases are a match to TRBD1. This TCR was recovered from a woman aged 60-75 years with acute or convalescent COVID-19. The sequencing input was peripheral blood. The DNA of the CDR3 is TGTGCCAGCTCACCGGCGACAGGGGTGTCCTACAATGAGCAGTTCTTC. As protein: CASSPATGVSYNEQFF.